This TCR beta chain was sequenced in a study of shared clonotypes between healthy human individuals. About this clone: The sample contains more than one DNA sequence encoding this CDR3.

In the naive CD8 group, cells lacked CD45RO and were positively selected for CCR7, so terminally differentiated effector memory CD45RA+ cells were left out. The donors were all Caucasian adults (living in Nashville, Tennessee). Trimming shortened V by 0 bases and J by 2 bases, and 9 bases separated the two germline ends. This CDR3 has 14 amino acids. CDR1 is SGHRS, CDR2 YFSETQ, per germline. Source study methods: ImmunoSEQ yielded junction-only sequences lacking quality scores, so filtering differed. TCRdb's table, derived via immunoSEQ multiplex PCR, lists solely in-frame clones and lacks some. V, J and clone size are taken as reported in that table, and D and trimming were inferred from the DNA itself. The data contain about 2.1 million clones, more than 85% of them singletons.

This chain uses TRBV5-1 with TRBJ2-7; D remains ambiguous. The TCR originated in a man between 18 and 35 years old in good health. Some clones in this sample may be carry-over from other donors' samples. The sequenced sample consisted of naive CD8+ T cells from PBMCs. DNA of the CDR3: TGCGCCAGCAGCTTGGTCGGCACTACCTACGAGCAGTACTTC. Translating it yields CASSLVGTTYEQYF.